The clone carrying this T cell receptor (beta chain) was seen many times. There are 13 residues in the CDR3. Germline CDR1 and CDR2: MNHEY and SVGAGI. V shed 6 bases and J 4 bases; nucleotides not matched to a gene: 5. Described time point: longitudinal time-point 3. Preparation of the unsorted libraries drew on 2 million PBMCs stored at -80 C. The entry originates in a study of neurological immune-mediated disorders. The cDNA was produced through 5'RACE with 10-nucleotide random UMIs. The authors obtained over 170 million TCR-beta sequences from 15-18 subjects per sequencing run. TCRdb passed the 5' RACE reads through MiXCR, listing each CDR3 protein once. The sample contains around 49,000 distinct CDR3 sequences, 10% to 15% of which appear only once.

Sequencing was carried out using PBMCs. The chain couples TRBV6-5 to TRBJ1-2; 7 nucleotides agree with TRBD1. This clonotype was sampled from a male donor with HTLV-1-associated myelopathy (HAM/TSP). The DNA for the CDR3 is TGTGCCAGCAGAAACGGGACAGTCTATGGCTACACCTTC. Translated, it gives CASRNGTVYGYTF.